The TCR beta chain described here comes from a study of technical replicates of blood from four donors. The J segment lost 4 bases and the V segment lost 8 bases, leaving 9 bases of the junction unmatched. The CDR3 totals 16 residues. Germline-derived CDR1 and CDR2 are LNHDA and SQIVND (reference sequence). This clone was counted only a few times. The assay was immunoSEQ multiplex PCR, and TCRdb's table has in-frame clones only and misses some. The sample yields about 70,000 clones, roughly 90% seen once. The sequencing sample was made of T cells isolated from PBMCs. The V gene is TRBV19, the J gene TRBJ2-1, with TRBD2 matching over 12 bases. The TCR comes from a human donor in good health. In nucleotides, the CDR3 is TGTGCCAGTGCTTCTCTAACTAGCGGGAGGTACAATGAGCAGTTCTTC. It is translated as CASASLTSGRYNEQFF.